Listed below are T cell receptor beta chains from one sample, sequenced in a study of blood T cell repertoires in COVID-19. TCRdb keeps only in-frame clones here, not all; method: immunoSEQ multiplex PCR. The data show 40,000 to 45,000 clones, around 91% seen once. Sequenced input: peripheral blood. The receptor set was obtained from a middle-aged man with active COVID-19. Both conserved end residues are part of each CDR3. Each record gives: clone size, D gene, J gene, V gene, CDR3 DNA, CDR3 protein. The D gene is left open where the match is weak. The listing skips clone size in some rows; elsewhere it reads once, few, many or a size class.

clone size: .
D gene: .
J gene: TRBJ1-5
V gene: TRBV28
CDR3 DNA: TGTGCCAGCACCCAAAGGAGTCAGCCCCAGCATTTT
CDR3 protein: CASTQRSQPQHF

clone size: .
D gene: TRBD1
J gene: TRBJ1-1
V gene: TRBV30
CDR3 DNA: TGTGCCTGGAGTGGCGGACAGGGGAACACTGAAGCTTTCTTT
CDR3 protein: CAWSGGQGNTEAFF

clone size: once
D gene: TRBD2
J gene: TRBJ2-7
V gene: TRBV28
CDR3 DNA: TGTGCCAGCAGTTTCCAACTTAGCGGGAGCTCCTACGAGCAGTACTTC
CDR3 protein: CASSFQLSGSSYEQYF

clone size: .
D gene: .
J gene: TRBJ1-1
V gene: TRBV9
CDR3 DNA: TGTGCCAGCAGCCCAGTACGATTCATGAACACTGAAGCTTTCTTT
CDR3 protein: CASSPVRFMNTEAFF

clone size: few
D gene: TRBD1
J gene: TRBJ2-5
V gene: TRBV28
CDR3 DNA: TGTGCCAGCAGTCCCAGGGGGGAGACCCAGTACTTC
CDR3 protein: CASSPRGETQYF

clone size: .
D gene: .
J gene: TRBJ1-1
V gene: TRBV30
CDR3 DNA: TGTGCCTGGAGTTTCCGAGCGAACACTGAAGCTTTCTTT
CDR3 protein: CAWSFRANTEAFF

clone size: .
D gene: .
J gene: TRBJ2-5
V gene: TRBV30
CDR3 DNA: TGTGCCTGGACAGGACAGAATAGAAAGACCCAGTACTTC
CDR3 protein: CAWTGQNRKTQYF

clone size: .
D gene: TRBD1
J gene: TRBJ2-5
V gene: TRBV30
CDR3 DNA: TGTGCCTGGAGTGGCTCGGCAGGGGGCTTAGAGACCCAGTACTTC
CDR3 protein: CAWSGSAGGLETQYF

clone size: .
D gene: TRBD2
J gene: TRBJ2-7
V gene: TRBV19
CDR3 DNA: TGTGCCAGCAGGACTAGCGGGAGGGCCGCCTACGAGCAGTACTTC
CDR3 protein: CASRTSGRAAYEQYF

clone size: once
D gene: TRBD1
J gene: TRBJ2-2
V gene: TRBV5-1
CDR3 DNA: TGCGCCAGCAGCTTGGTTGGACAGGCCAACACCGGGGAGCTGTTTTTT
CDR3 protein: CASSLVGQANTGELFF

clone size: .
D gene: .
J gene: TRBJ2-2
V gene: TRBV14
CDR3 DNA: TGTGCCAGCAGCCCCCAAGGAGAGCCGGAGACCGGGGAGCTGTTTTTT
CDR3 protein: CASSPQGEPETGELFF

clone size: .
D gene: .
J gene: TRBJ1-2
V gene: TRBV14
CDR3 DNA: TGTGCCAGCAGCCAAGATTTCCGGTCGGGTGGCTACACCTTC
CDR3 protein: CASSQDFRSGGYTF

clone size: .
D gene: .
J gene: TRBJ1-1
V gene: TRBV11-2
CDR3 DNA: TGTGCCAGCAGCTCCCTTAGCCAGGGGAACACTGAAGCTTTCTTT
CDR3 protein: CASSSLSQGNTEAFF